A single sample gave rise to the 2 T cell receptor beta chains below, sequenced in a study of T-cell memory formation after mild COVID-19. Via MiXCR, TCRdb re-called the 5' RACE reads, giving one row per CDR3 protein. Of under 700,000 distinct CDR3 sequences in the sample, around 20% were seen once. The sequenced sample was PBMCs or a T cell subset sorted from them (not recorded which). These TCRs come from an adult woman who had mild COVID-19 (a few samples of this study predate the infection). Cell type and time point are not known.

This clonotype was seen a handful of times. This sequence joins TRBV4-3 and TRBJ2-7; 10 bases agree with TRBD1. This CDR3 has 15 amino acids. V shed 1 base, J shed 4 bases, and the junction held 4 bases outside the gene matches. Germline V gene lookup returns CDR1 LGHNA and CDR2 YSLEER. The CDR3: CASSQGQGAGYEQYF. CDR3 sequence (DNA): TGCGCCAGCAGCCAAGGACAGGGGGCAGGATACGAGCAGTACTTC.

The chain combines TRBV5-1 with TRBJ1-5; possibly TRBD1 for D (5 bases). This CDR3 comprises 15 residues. CDR1 and CDR2 from the germline V gene are SGHRS and YFSETQ. V gave up 4 bases and J gave up 4 bases, with 15 bases separating them. The CDR3 reads CASSPQGSANQPQHF. DNA of the CDR3: TGCGCCAGCAGCCCGCAGGGATCCGCTAATCAGCCCCAGCATTTT. Complete variable domain (other parts from reference TRBV5-1 and TRBJ1-5): KAGVTQTPRYLIKTRGQQVTLSCSPISGHRSVSWYQQTPGQGLQFLFEYFSETQRNKGNFPGRFSGRQFSNSRSEMNVSTLELGDSALYLCASSPQGSANQPQHFGDGTRLSIL.